This T cell receptor beta chain appears in the sequencing data of a study of CD8 T cells in ankylosing spondylitis. This clonotype was counted ten times or more. The antigen remains undetermined. Libraries of TCR beta came from quantitative 5'-RACE with molecular barcodes. MiXCR was run by TCRdb on the 5' RACE reads, yielding one entry per CDR3 protein. Here the sample spans tens of thousands of distinct CDR3 sequences, about 10% being singletons. Whole-study findings and limits: Researchers reportedly found disease-linked clones significantly enriched in matched ankylosing spondylitis synovial fluid. Disease-linked clones bore a CD8+ phenotype and were relatively rare in peripheral blood. Before this, some motif variants had been reported in reactive arthritis synovial fluid and blood.

The CDR3 has 14 residues. Germline V gene sequence: CDR1 MRHNA, CDR2 SNTAGT. V shed 2 bases, J shed 3 bases, and the junction held 0 bases outside the gene matches. This receptor was identified in a male donor with ankylosing spondylitis or in good health (not recorded which). Sequenced material: blood, either unsorted or a sorted T cell fraction (not recorded which). The V and J genes are TRBV6-4 and TRBJ2-2, with 7 bases matching TRBD2. The DNA for the CDR3 is TGTGCCAGCAGTGACGGGGGGGACACCGGGGAGCTGTTTTTT. Encoded protein: CASSDGGDTGELFF.